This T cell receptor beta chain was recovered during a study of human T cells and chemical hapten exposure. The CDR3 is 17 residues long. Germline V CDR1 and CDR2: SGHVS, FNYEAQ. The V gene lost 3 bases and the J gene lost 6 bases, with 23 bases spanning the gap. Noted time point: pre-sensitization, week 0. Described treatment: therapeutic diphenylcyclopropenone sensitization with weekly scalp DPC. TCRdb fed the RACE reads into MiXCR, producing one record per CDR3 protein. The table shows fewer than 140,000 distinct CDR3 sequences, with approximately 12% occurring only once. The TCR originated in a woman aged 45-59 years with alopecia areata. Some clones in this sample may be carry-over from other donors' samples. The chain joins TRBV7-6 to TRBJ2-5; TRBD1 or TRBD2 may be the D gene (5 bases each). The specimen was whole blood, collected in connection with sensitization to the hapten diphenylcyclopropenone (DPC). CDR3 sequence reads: CASSFDPLGAITKTQYF. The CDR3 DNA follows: TGTGCCAGCAGCTTCGACCCACTAGGGGCCATAACAAAGACCCAGTACTTC.